The present T cell receptor beta chain was sequenced within a study of a mutant IDH1 vaccine in newly diagnosed glioma (TCRdb year 2021). The study in broad terms: In the chemotherapy-containing groups, vaccination started alongside temozolomide cycles, whereas in patients who had radiotherapy alone it started 4-6 weeks after radiotherapy. Prior to enrollment, standard therapy consisting of radiotherapy alone, temozolomide alone, or radiochemotherapy with temozolomide had been administered to patients, with the combination being received by most patients. Of the roughly 34 treated patients, approximately 62% were male and about 40% were female, and the mean age was approximately 40 years. For exploratory analyses, longitudinal TCRB deep sequencing was carried out in roughly 23 treated patients wherever samples were available. The week-35 safety follow-up took place at visit V12, and the week-47 end of study took place at visit V13. Peripheral blood was drawn at six visits: V03 (baseline), V05, V07, V10, V12 and V13. Results and caveats for the whole study, not just this receptor: No apparent relationship was observed between pseudoprogression and alterations in the top peripheral T cell clonotypes detected by TCRB sequencing. Across multiple MHC alleles, vaccine-induced immune responses were seen in around 93% of patients. The authors noted that analyses of patient blood samples could not be reproduced because of sample limitations. Availability determined which PBMC samples were chosen for TCRB deep sequencing.

The sample's time point, from its label and the paper: week 35, safety follow-up. A 20-mer mutant IDH1 peptide at 300 micrograms in Montanide made up each vaccine dose, which was injected subcutaneously together with topical imiquimod. Eight vaccinations were administered to patients in weeks 1, 3, 5, 7, 11, 15, 19 and 23, corresponding to visits V03 through V10. Newly diagnosed WHO grade 3 or 4 IDH1-mutant astrocytomas showing loss of nuclear ATRX were present in the donors. The samples were drawn from NOA16, a multicentre, single-arm, open-label phase I trial in Germany that tested a mutant IDH1 peptide vaccine in humans for the first time. Genomic DNA for TCRB sequencing was extracted from EDTA blood using the DNeasy Blood and Tissue Kit. This clone has a single count. The specificity of this receptor is unknown. Qualities for individual bases were not recorded, and no much larger clone is one base off.

CDR1 is given as KGHSH and CDR2 as LQKENI, both from the germline V gene. V is pared back by 6 bases and J by 2 bases, with 5 bases lying between the germline termini. Including cysteine and phenylalanine, the CDR3 has 11 amino acids. Of all the DNA, just the CDR3 is kept, 33 bases in frame from base 1. Preparation of the library involved the immunoSEQ multiplex PCR assay. Rearranged TCR beta chain sequences were amplified using the hsTCRB Kit according to the manufacturer's protocol. An Illumina MiSeq was used to sequence the TCRB libraries. The original methods were these. The proprietary platform of the kit vendor was used for demultiplexing, trimming and gene mapping. Sourced from immuneACCESS, this table was stored by TCRdb with only in-frame sequences that have V and J called. A share of the clones is absent; for the studies checked, an unresolved V gene accounts for under half, and the remainder has no known explanation. V and J calls and clone size come straight from that table; D and trimming were deduced from the DNA. Here the sample has over 65,000 clones; almost 85% occur a single time. The ten largest clones take up 10% to 15% of the sample.

The sequence came from a man aged 18 to 30 with glioma. The sample here was PBMCs, taken from a glioma patient whose treatment included an IDH1 peptide vaccine. Recombination connected TRBV18 to TRBJ2-7, with the D gene not confidently named. The CDR3 amino acid sequence is: CASSNTYEQYF. The DNA sequence is as follows: TGTGCCAGCTCGAATACCTACGAGCAGTACTTC. With the rest looked up from the reference TRBV18 and TRBJ2-7 genes rather than sequenced, the full variable domain is NAGVMQNPRHLVRRRGQEARLRCSPMKGHSHVYWYRQLPEEGLKFMVYLQKENIIDESGMPKERFSAEFPKEGPSILRIQQVVRGDSAAYFCASSNTYEQYFGPGTRLTVT.